What follows is one T cell receptor (beta chain) and its context. Its antigen is currently not known. Base qualities are not at hand, and no much larger clone is one base apart. Receptor amplification or capture employed the immunoSEQ multiplex PCR assay. For the multiplex PCR, a mixture combining 60 forward primers for TCR Vbeta segments and 13 reverse primers for TCR Jbeta segments was used. Amplification of the CDR3 region of rearranged TCR beta genes was performed with a multiplex PCR assay on genomic DNA. The Illumina HiSeq System was used to sequence the amplified TCR beta libraries as 87-base-pair reads. The study's processing was this. Across the roughly 640 repertoires, a later analysis counted tens of millions of unique TCR beta chains, roughly 11 million of which were shared by at least two donors. Raw reads were error-corrected and collapsed into unique sequences with a nearest-neighbor algorithm that merged closely related sequences to remove PCR and sequencing errors. CDR3 sequences were aligned to IMGT reference sequences to assign V, D and J gene segments. For a sequence to be retained, at least a six-nucleotide match to both a V gene segment and a J gene segment was required. Rearrangements were called productive when the CDR3 lacked stop codons and stayed in frame with V and J; all others were non-productive. CDR3 was defined by IMGT convention, running from the second conserved V-encoded cysteine to the conserved J-encoded phenylalanine. In an earlier analysis of 587 of the donors, sequences lacking an unambiguous match to a single V gene segment were excluded. In an earlier analysis of around 600 of the donors, V segments were called functional above 56.7% productive rearrangements and were called segregating when the between-donor standard deviation exceeded 5%. A statistical classification framework was developed to diagnose cytomegalovirus status using the catalog of TCR beta chain sequences. In a later analysis, V and J genes were assigned by comparing TCR nucleotide sequences against IMGT/GENE-DB human TR gene sequences. In a later analysis, CDR3 sequences and most-parsimonious VDJ recombination scenarios were assigned using the TCRdist pipeline. In a later analysis, each TCR beta chain was defined by its CDR3 amino acid sequence together with its V-gene family, and reads lacking a unique V-gene family were excluded. As a way to deal with suspected cross-contamination and a sequencing artifact, a later analysis dropped over 550 nucleotide sequences that were highly shared and had low generation probability. In a later analysis, a clonal expansion index for each public chain was calculated from normalized within-repertoire ranks of inferred template counts. Generation probabilities in a later analysis came from a VDJ recombination model fitted to out-of-frame rearrangements, and those results were checked against IGoR. A later analysis scored TCR-TCR, TCR-HLA and TCR-CMV co-occurrence with hypergeometric tests, applying a repertoire-size bias correction to TCR pairs. To estimate false discovery rates, a later analysis permuted the HLA or CMV assignments 20 times. A later analysis grouped co-occurring TCRs with DBSCAN, adding TCRdist sequence similarity when clustering within HLA-allele-positive subsets. Co-occurrence clustering excluded repertoires with fewer than 30,000 or more than 120,000 public chains, plus five with anomalous nucleotide sharing. TCRdb stores this immuneACCESS table with in-frame sequences only. Part of the clones is absent; in the studies checked, under half of the shortfall reflects unresolved V genes, and no reason is known for the rest. Clone size and the V and J calls come from that table; the DNA yielded D and trimming. This sample is represented by fewer than 200,000 clones; 82% of them were singletons. Of the sample, roughly 1.5% is held by the ten largest clones.

The source of the sample is a study of cytomegalovirus exposure and HLA in healthy donors (dated by TCRdb to about 2017). Notes on the research overall: In an earlier analysis of roughly 500 of the donors, 276 Gb of sequence data and roughly 100 million unique TCR beta sequences from roughly 180 million T cells were reported. An early release that covered 500 to 800 HLA-typed donors contained around 330 gigabases of sequencing data and around 80 million unique TCR sequences. Among the roughly 390 genotyped donors, about 83% belonged to the genetic ancestry cluster associated with self-reported Caucasian donors. The aim of the study was to test whether cataloging public T cell receptors could identify signatures of past pathogen exposure. The T cell repertoires of 666 subjects were profiled by immunosequencing and related to cytomegalovirus serostatus. A separate validation cohort of approximately 130 different subjects was used in addition to the roughly 670-subject first cohort. High-throughput TCR immunosequencing, statistical association of individual TCRs with disease status, and machine learning were combined to predict cytomegalovirus infection status. A later analysis re-examined previously published TCR beta repertoires from just over 650 donors and added high-resolution HLA genotyping to investigate patterns of TCR occurrence. Rather than drawing on any new phenotypic data, the later analysis identified candidate immune exposures from TCR beta sequences and the way those sequences occurred across donors. In an earlier analysis of 587 of the donors, high-throughput TCR beta sequencing was used to judge whether each TCR beta V gene segment behaved as functional or pseudogenic. Donor age, sex, ethnicity and CMV serostatus were compiled together with the repertoire data. Genome-wide SNP genotypes for about 65% of the 666 donors were used in a later genetic analysis, which treated that subset as a discovery cohort. Every repertoire in the discovery cohort had been generated on one and the same sequencing platform. HLA typing included class I and class II loci at four-digit resolution. Typing coverage varied by locus: roughly 629-640 donors for A, B, C, DRB1 and DQB1; 522 for DQA1; about 600 for DPA1; 450 to 480 for DPB1. Several DR-DQ haplotypes were handled as single units for association and clustering, since linkage in the cohort was strong. Across approximately 400 genotyped donors of the cohort, an average of about 200,000 unique TCR beta nucleotide sequences per donor were sequenced, and approximately 17% of those sequences were non-productive.

Broader findings and caveats from the paper: Linkage disequilibrium might explain the correlated functional status among segregating V segments, but an unknown experimental factor could not be ruled out. A further reported finding was that TCR beta sequences accurately predicted the HLA-A and HLA-B alleles for most subjects in the first cohort. Strong co-occurrence of HLA alleles, especially DR and DQ, made assigning TCR associations to individual alleles difficult. The 87-base-pair reads could not distinguish some IMGT-functional V segments, including TRBV6-2 and TRBV6-3, so those segments were excluded. Because counts were too low, roughly 18 rarely observed V segments, including chromosome 9 orphons, were left out of the earlier analysis of 587 of the donors. The classifier was reported to diagnose cytomegalovirus status with high specificity and sensitivity in both the original cohort and the validation cohort. Compared with the approximately 670-donor mean, donors in an Asian-associated ancestry cluster had fewer N-insertions in productive TCRs, according to a later genetic analysis. In a later genetic analysis, a missense DCLRE1C variant was associated with V-gene and J-gene trimming of TCR beta chains, and the association was replicated in an independent cohort. This cohort had only TCR beta chains sequenced, and the lack of alpha or paired-chain data limited which features could be detected. In vitro tests confirmed that three of the cytomegalovirus-associated TCR beta chains recognize cytomegalovirus antigens. For the cohort, immune exposure information was limited to CMV serostatus. Most TCR sequences were seen in very few donors, while some public TCRs were found in many individuals. HLA typing was unavailable for some donors at each locus, so association tests used only the typed subset. In the study, approximately 150 TCR beta chains were listed as associated with cytomegalovirus. In a later analysis, HLA-associated TCR beta chains showed more clonal expansion and lower generation probabilities than non-associated chains that were equally common. At a false discovery rate of 0.05, a later analysis linked about 16,000 TCR beta sequences to specific HLA alleles. Most CMV-associated TCR beta chains appeared to be HLA-restricted in a later analysis, and the HLA associations seemed to be driven largely by CMV exposure. A cluster of highly shared sequence variants was judged likely to be a technical artifact of the sequencing pipeline. Presence/absence analyses assumed roughly uniform sequencing depth across donors, an assumption that may not hold. According to a later analysis, parvovirus B19, influenza, CMV and Epstein-Barr virus appeared linked to several top co-occurrence clusters. According to the authors, the approach could potentially be generalized to other disease states and immunological phenotypes. An earlier analysis of around 500 of the donors showed that most TCR beta V segments appeared in productive rearrangements either about 87% or about 30% of the time, which broadly matched IMGT annotations. In a later analysis, the rate of TCR association differed among HLA loci, with DRB1 alleles having the most associated TCRs and HLA-C alleles having the fewest.

The cohort was made up of roughly 670 healthy bone marrow donors. At the time of sampling, all cohort members were nominally healthy, though unrecorded immune exposures were likely present. The donor tested CMV seronegative and was one of the 352 seronegative cohort members. A peripheral blood sample was provided by each donor, and peripheral blood mononuclear cells were used for TCR beta sequencing. The Qiagen DNeasy Blood Extraction Kit was used to extract genomic DNA from the blood cell samples. Measured from the cysteine to the phenylalanine, the CDR3 is 18 residues long. Only CDR3 DNA remains: 54 bases, in frame from the first base. The germline V gene (reference sequence) gives CDR1 as SGHAT and CDR2 as FQDESV. At the junction V is shortened by 4 bases and J by 2 bases, with 22 bases in between.

Sequenced: PBMCs. This sequence originates from a male donor in good health and CMV-seronegative. The chain employs TRBV11-1 and TRBJ2-3; the D region possibly corresponds to TRBD1 (6 bases align). At the DNA level, the sequence is TGTGCCAGCAGCTATTGGACAGTGGCCCCAGGATCCACAGATACGCAGTATTTT. Its protein reads: CASSYWTVAPGSTDTQYF.